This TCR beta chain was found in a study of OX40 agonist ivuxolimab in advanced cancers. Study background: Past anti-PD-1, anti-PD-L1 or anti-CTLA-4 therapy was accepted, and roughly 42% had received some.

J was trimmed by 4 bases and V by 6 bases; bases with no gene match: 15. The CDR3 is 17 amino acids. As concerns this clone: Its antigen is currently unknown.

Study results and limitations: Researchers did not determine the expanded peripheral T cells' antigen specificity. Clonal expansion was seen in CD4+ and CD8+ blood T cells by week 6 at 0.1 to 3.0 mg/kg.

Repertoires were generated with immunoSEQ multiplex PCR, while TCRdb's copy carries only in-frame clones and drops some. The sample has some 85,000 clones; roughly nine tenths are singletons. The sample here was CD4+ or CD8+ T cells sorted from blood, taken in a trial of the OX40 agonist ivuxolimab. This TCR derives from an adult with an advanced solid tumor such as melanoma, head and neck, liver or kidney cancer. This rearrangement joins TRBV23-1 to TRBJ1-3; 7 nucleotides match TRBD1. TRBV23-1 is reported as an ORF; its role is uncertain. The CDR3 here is CASSRGDRVFGGNTIYF. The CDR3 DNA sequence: TGCGCCAGCAGCAGGGGAGACAGGGTTTTTGGGGGAAACACCATATATTTT.